The 19 T cell receptor beta chains below were found in one sample sequenced in a study of blood T cell repertoires in COVID-19. Produced via immunoSEQ multiplex PCR; TCRdb's table is partial and in-frame only. The profile shows approximately 240,000 clones, 70% to 90% of them singletons. Specimen: peripheral blood. These receptors were taken from a young woman who had recovered from COVID-19.

The chain has TRBV11-2 and TRBJ2-7; no reliable D call. Per germline, CDR1 SGHAT and CDR2 FQNNGV. The CDR3 sequence is 12 residues long. The V end lost 4 bases, the J end lost 7 bases, and 11 bases lay between the germline ends. In nucleotides, the CDR3 is TGTGCCAGCAGCTCAGTGCTTGCAGAGCAGTACTTC. Translation: CASSSVLAEQYF.

This chain joins TRBV28 and TRBJ2-3, with 8 positions matching TRBD2. V was pared by 1 base and J by 0 bases, with 3 bases of the junction left unmatched. There are 16 residues in the CDR3. The V gene's germline CDR1 is MDHEN and CDR2 SYDVKM. Written as DNA, the CDR3 is TGTGCCAGCAGTTTATCCATAGCGGGGAGCACAGATACGCAGTATTTT. Translated: CASSLSIAGSTDTQYF.

V is TRBV18 and J is TRBJ2-3; the match to TRBD1 covers 7 bases. This CDR3 region has 14 residues. V was clipped by 3 bases and J by 5 bases; unmatched bases: 5. The V gene's germline CDR1 is KGHSH and CDR2 LQKENI. In DNA form, the CDR3 reads TGTGCCAGCTCACCCCGGACAGGTGAAGATACGCAGTATTTT. The encoded protein is CASSPRTGEDTQYF.

This clone is a singleton in its sample. This chain connects TRBV4-3 to TRBJ1-1; possibly TRBD1 for D (6 bases). Trimming shortened V by 0 bases and J by 4 bases, and 9 bases separated the two germline ends. The CDR3 runs to 14 residues. Germline V gene lookup returns CDR1 LGHNA and CDR2 YSLEER. DNA for the CDR3: TGCGCCAGCAGCCAAGATTTCAGGGGCACTGAAGCTTTCTTT. Residues: CASSQDFRGTEAFF.

This rearrangement joins TRBV4-3 to TRBJ1-2, with 9 bases that match TRBD1. After removal of 2 bases from V and 4 bases from J, the junction contained 2 bases not matched to a gene. Looked up from germline, CDR1 is LGHNA and CDR2 is YSLEER. The CDR3 spans 14 residues. The CDR3 DNA is TGCGCCAGCAGCCAATGGACAGGGGCCTATGGCTACACCTTC. This translates into CASSQWTGAYGYTF.

This clone was recorded only once. The chain links TRBV4-3 to TRBJ1-1, with 9 positions matching TRBD1. The CDR3 spans 14 residues. The ends lost 4 bases at V and 7 bases at J; junction bases unmatched: 7. Germline V gene data show CDR1 as LGHNA and CDR2 as YSLEER. CDR3 sequence (DNA): TGCGCCAGCAGCCCATGGACAGGGGTAGTTGAAGCTTTCTTT. Its translation: CASSPWTGVVEAFF.

V is TRBV10-3 and J is TRBJ2-7, with D possibly TRBD1 on 7 matching bases. The CDR3 sequence is 16 residues long. Germline loops: CDR1 ENHRY, CDR2 SYGVKD. The V gene lost 8 bases and the J gene lost 0 bases, with 20 bases spanning the gap. The CDR3 here is CAIGSRGRGDSYEQYF. The CDR3 nucleotides are TGTGCCATCGGGTCGAGGGGCAGGGGGGACTCCTACGAGCAGTACTTC.

V usage is TRBV28 and J usage is TRBJ1-2, with D possibly TRBD1 on 6 matching bases. Trimming removed 5 bases from V and 9 bases from J, with 16 bases in between. Looked up from germline, CDR1 is MDHEN and CDR2 is SYDVKM. The CDR3 covers 13 residues. CDR3 in DNA: TGTGCCAGCAGTCCGGACAGTACTATGCGCTACACCTTC. It codes for CASSPDSTMRYTF.

The V call is TRBV25-1, the J call TRBJ1-6; 11 nucleotides match TRBD1. Germline lookup yields CDR1 MGHDK and CDR2 SYGVNS. This CDR3 is 15 amino acids long. Trimming at V came to 5 bases and at J to 8 bases, leaving 5 bases not matched to a gene. The CDR3 nucleotides read TGTGCCAGCAGTCAGAGGGGACAGGGGGATTCACCCCTCCACTTT. Translating gives CASSQRGQGDSPLHF.

The rearrangement joins TRBV19 to TRBJ1-1; D gene ambiguous. The CDR3 is 14 residues long. Germline CDR1 LNHDA, CDR2 SQIVND (reference sequence). V lost 4 bases and J 4 bases, leaving 13 bases between the germline ends. CDR3 protein: CASSKEFLPTEAFF. The CDR3 bases are TGTGCCAGTAGTAAGGAGTTTCTTCCCACTGAAGCTTTCTTT.

The V call is TRBV7-2, the J call TRBJ1-2; no reliable D call. The CDR3 has 13 amino acids. Germline loops: CDR1 SGHTA, CDR2 FQGNSA. Trimming removed 3 bases at V and 7 bases at J, with 12 bases between. CDR3 protein: CASSFVREAGYTF. CDR3 DNA: TGTGCCAGCAGCTTTGTACGGGAGGCTGGCTACACCTTC. Full variable domain (missing parts from reference TRBV7-2 and TRBJ1-2): GAGVSQSPSNKVTEKGKDVELRCDPISGHTALYWYRQSLGQGLEFLIYFQGNSAPDKSGLPSDRFSAERTGGSVSTLTIQRTQQEDSAVYLCASSFVREAGYTFGSGTRLTVV.

The V call is TRBV6-2 or TRBV6-3, the J call TRBJ2-2, with 10 bases identical to TRBD1. CDR3 length: 14 amino acids. Germline assignment: CDR1 MNHEY and CDR2 SVGEGT. With 6 bases clipped from V and 6 bases from J, the junction kept 4 bases outside the gene matches. The CDR3 DNA reads as TGTGCCAGCAGCCCTGGACAGGGGGCCGGGGAGCTGTTTTTT. Amino acid sequence: CASSPGQGAGELFF.

The V gene is TRBV6-5, the J gene TRBJ1-2; maybe TRBD1 (5 bases). This CDR3 spans 14 amino acids. V lost 5 bases and J lost 2, with 12 bases in between. Germline values: CDR1 MNHEY, CDR2 SVGAGI. CDR3 in DNA: TGTGCCAGCAGTACCTCCGGGGGAAACTATGGCTACACCTTC. It yields the protein CASSTSGGNYGYTF.

This chain joins TRBV10-3 and TRBJ1-6, with TRBD1 identical over 8 bases. J was trimmed by 7 bases and V by 6 bases; bases with no gene match: 5. Germline values: CDR1 ENHRY, CDR2 SYGVKD. The CDR3 totals 14 residues. The CDR3 DNA is TGTGCCATCAGACAGGGGGTATCCAATTCACCCCTCCACTTT. It is translated as CAIRQGVSNSPLHF.

The rearrangement joins TRBV13 to TRBJ2-4, with D perhaps TRBD1 (6 bases). The CDR3 has 16 residues. The ends were cut back, 4 bases at V and 0 bases at J, with 13 bases in the middle. Germline CDR1 is PRHDT and CDR2 is FYEKMQ (reference sequence). The CDR3, as DNA: TGTGCCAGCAGCTCATCCCCACAGGGAGCCAAAAACATTCAGTACTTC. This translates into CASSSSPQGAKNIQYF. Variable domain in full (rest from reference TRBV13 and TRBJ2-4): AAGVIQSPRHLIKEKRETATLKCYPIPRHDTVYWYQQGPGQDPQFLISFYEKMQSDKGSIPDRFSAQQFSDYHSELNMSSLELGDSALYFCASSSSPQGAKNIQYFGAGTRLSVL.

The V gene is TRBV4-3, the J gene TRBJ1-2, with D hard to call. Germline V gene sequence: CDR1 LGHNA, CDR2 YSLEER. Trimming took 5 bases from V and 1 from J, leaving 14 bases between them. CDR3 length equals 15 residues. CDR3 sequence (DNA): TGCGCCAGCAGCGATAGGTATGAGGGTAACTATGGCTACACCTTC. Residues: CASSDRYEGNYGYTF.

V and J are TRBV15 and TRBJ2-1; 11 bases fit TRBD1. This CDR3 has 15 residues. Germline lookup yields CDR1 LNHNV and CDR2 YYDKDF (reference sequence). V lost 5 bases to trimming and J lost 7 bases; unmatched junction nucleotides: 7. CDR3 nucleotide sequence: TGTGCCACCAGCGGAAGGACAGGGGGCGCGAATGAGCAGTTCTTC. This gives the protein CATSGRTGGANEQFF.

V gene TRBV4-3 combines with J gene TRBJ2-2; no clear D gene. Germline V gene data show CDR1 as LGHNA and CDR2 as YSLEER. The CDR3 is made up of 14 amino acids. V was shortened by 0 bases and J by 9 bases, with 11 bases between the two germline ends. This CDR3 is CASSQDHNSRELFF. CDR3 nucleotide sequence: TGCGCCAGCAGCCAAGATCATAACAGCCGGGAGCTGTTTTTT.

V and J are TRBV30 and TRBJ1-2, with 7 bases fitting TRBD1. Germline V gives CDR1 GTSNPN, CDR2 SVGIG (reference sequence). CDR3 size: 13 residues. Trimming removed 2 bases from V and 6 bases from J; junction bases left unmatched: 6. The CDR3 loop reads CAWSQTGEHGYTF. CDR3 bases: TGTGCCTGGAGTCAAACAGGGGAGCATGGCTACACCTTC.